This TCR beta chain was documented in a study of vaccination effects on CD4 cells after COVID-19. Turning to the study itself: All study participants received two doses of BNT162b2 or mRNA-1273 vaccine.

Clones were read by immunoSEQ multiplex PCR, and TCRdb kept only the in-frame ones, dropping some. The profile shows around 53,000 clones, more than 75% of them singletons. Antigen-specific CD4+ T cells were expanded (with viral peptide pools) by the ViraFEST assay ahead of sequencing. Subsequent to roughly 9 days of culture, CD4+ T cells were isolated. PCR-confirmed SARS-CoV-2 infection occurred in the person between March and December 2020. Wells containing 1.5 million to 2.5 million PBMC each were cultured with 10 IU/ml IL-2 and 8 to 10 ug/ml peptides. On both days 3 and 7, half of the culture medium was replaced with IL-2 medium. Trimming took off 5 bases at V and 2 bases at J, with 10 bases between the two ends. The CDR3 is made up of 13 amino acids. Looked up from germline, CDR1 is KGHSH and CDR2 is LQKENI. Comments on this clone: As yet, its antigen is unknown.

The chain couples TRBV18 to TRBJ2-7, with D possibly TRBD2 on 6 matching bases. The source of this sequence is a human donor who had a prior SARS-CoV-2 infection. The specimen comprised CD4+ T cells from PBMCs cultured with HIV peptides, sampled before COVID-19 vaccination. Subset reported: HIV-1 Nef peptide pool negative control/reference culture. CDR3: CASSDSGPYEQYF. In nucleotides, the CDR3 is TGTGCCAGCTCAGATAGCGGACCCTACGAGCAGTACTTC.